The T cell receptor beta chain described here comes from a study of T cells in localized non-small cell lung cancer. Notes on the study in general: Heterogeneity remains possible, as sequencing covered one tumor region only. Uninvolved adjacent lung had higher T cell clonality than tumor and all other tissues. Higher blood T cell density tracked longer overall survival. There were a median roughly 60 of the top 100 tumor clones appearing in adjacent lung.

Comment on this clone: Its antigen is not identified.

Sequencing used immunoSEQ multiplex PCR; TCRdb keeps in-frame clones, though not all of them. The table lists some 37,000 clones, about 87% of them singletons. The CDR3 consists of 15 residues. Germline V gives CDR1 SGHVS, CDR2 FQNEAQ. V lost 3 bases to trimming and J lost 6 bases, with 15 bases between them. The clonotype comes from a woman aged 35 to 70 with stage I lung adenocarcinoma. The sample here was peripheral blood, taken before any cancer treatment. The genes are TRBV7-8 and TRBJ1-5, with a weak D call TRBD1 (5 bases). The CDR3 DNA reads as TGTGCCAGCAGCTTGGGGGGTTGGTCGGGTCAGCCCCAGCATTTT. Translated, it gives CASSLGGWSGQPQHF.